Below, 13 T cell receptor beta chains from the same sample are listed, as sequenced in a study of beta chain features in type 1 diabetes. Of the isolated RNA, all was reverse transcribed, and so the sequenced material was expressed TCRB transcripts. Only in-frame clones appear in the TCRdb table, and some are missing; sequencing was by immunoSEQ multiplex PCR. The sample has about 900,000 clones, roughly a sixth seen once. Sequences were obtained from naive CD4+ T cells from blood. Source of these receptors: a woman aged 18-29 years in good health.

This clone was recorded a few times. Other nucleotide sequences from this sample produce the same CDR3. This chain joins TRBV7-9 and TRBJ2-2; TRBD2 agrees at 13 bases. J lost 4 bases, V lost 5 bases, and 4 bases had no gene match. From germline, CDR1 is SEHNR and CDR2 FQNEAQ (reference sequence). The CDR3 consists of 16 residues. The CDR3 DNA reads as TGTGCCAGCAGCCCAGGACTAGCGGGAGTCACCGGGGAGCTGTTTTTT. Translating it yields CASSPGLAGVTGELFF. The full variable domain, completed using reference TRBV7-9 and TRBJ2-2, is DTGVSQNPRHKITKRGQNVTFRCDPISEHNRLYWYRQTLGQGPEFLTYFQNEAQLEKSRLLSDRFSAERPKGSFSTLEIQRTEQGDSAMYLCASSPGLAGVTGELFFGEGSRLTVL.

This chain connects TRBV28 to TRBJ2-5; 7 bases agree with TRBD1. Trimming cost V 8 bases and J 7 bases; bases outside gene matches: 10. Germline loops: CDR1 MDHEN, CDR2 SYDVKM. The CDR3 spans 13 residues. DNA of the CDR3: TGTGCCAGCCCTACAGGGGTAATAGGGACCCAGTACTTC. It codes for CASPTGVIGTQYF.

In this sample, this clone turned up a few times. V is TRBV28 and J is TRBJ2-1, with 7 bases aligning to TRBD2. The V gene's germline CDR1 is MDHEN and CDR2 SYDVKM. The trim removed 5 bases at V and 5 bases at J, leaving 9 bases unmatched. The CDR3 is 15 residues long. This chain's CDR3 is CASSHNGLDDNEQFF. CDR3 nucleotide sequence: TGTGCCAGCAGTCACAATGGACTAGACGACAATGAGCAGTTCTTC.

This chain connects TRBV7-2 to TRBJ2-1; 9 bases fit TRBD2. Per germline, CDR1 SGHTA and CDR2 FQGNSA. The V gene end was trimmed by 0 bases and the J gene end by 4 bases; junction bases not matched to a gene: 1. The CDR3 covers 15 residues. The CDR3 bases are TGTGCCAGCAGCTTAGCGACTAGCGGATACAATGAGCAGTTCTTC. Translated, it gives CASSLATSGYNEQFF.

Here the CDR3 reads CASSHRVDGDTDTQYF. CDR3 coding DNA: TGTGCCAGCAGCCACCGGGTGGACGGAGACACAGATACGCAGTATTTT. This chain connects TRBV13 to TRBJ2-3, with D hard to call. Germline V CDR1 and CDR2: PRHDT, FYEKMQ (reference sequence). Trimming took 5 bases from V and 2 from J, leaving 17 bases between them. The CDR3 has 16 amino acids.

In its sample, this clone was seen a few times. This chain joins TRBV25-1 and TRBJ2-3, with TRBD2 identical over 9 bases. The CDR3 has 14 residues. Germline CDR1 is MGHDK and CDR2 is SYGVNS. V shed 5 bases, J shed 3 bases, and the junction held 3 bases outside the gene matches. The CDR3 reads CASSRLAGTDTQYF. The CDR3 bases are TGTGCCAGCAGTCGCCTAGCGGGGACAGATACGCAGTATTTT. Supplemented by reference TRBV25-1 and TRBJ2-3, the full variable domain reads EADIYQTPRYLVIGTGKKITLECSQTMGHDKMYWYQQDPGMELHLIHYSYGVNSTEKGDLSSESTVSRIRTEHFPLTLESARPSHTSQYLCASSRLAGTDTQYFGPGTRLTVL.

The sample holds a few counts of this clone. The V and J genes are TRBV5-1 and TRBJ2-5; 7 bases align to TRBD1. With V trimmed by 5 bases and J by 5 bases, 3 bases remained unmatched. This CDR3 is built from 12 residues. Germline values: CDR1 SGHRS, CDR2 YFSETQ. DNA for the CDR3: TGCGCCAGCAGTGACAGGGAGGAGACCCAGTACTTC. This encodes CASSDREETQYF.

This chain joins TRBV7-2 and TRBJ2-3, with D maybe TRBD2 (5 bases). CDR1 is SGHTA and CDR2 is FQGNSA in the germline V gene. Trimming stripped 2 bases from V and 4 bases from J, with 10 bases between. CDR3 length equals 14 residues. CDR3 nucleotide sequence: TGTGCCAGCAGCTTAAGGGAGTTGGCAGATACGCAGTATTTT. Encoded protein: CASSLRELADTQYF.

This clone has only a few counts. The V and J genes are TRBV7-2 and TRBJ2-3; 8 nucleotides match TRBD2. V shed 5 bases and J 6 bases; nucleotides not matched to a gene: 10. There are 15 residues in the CDR3. The germline V gene has CDR1 SGHTA and CDR2 FQGNSA. In DNA form, the CDR3 reads TGTGCCAGCAGCCGGAGAGCGGGAGTTTATGATACGCAGTATTTT. This gives the protein CASSRRAGVYDTQYF.

This chain connects TRBV4-3 to TRBJ2-7, with 9 positions matching TRBD1. The CDR3 has 15 residues. The J segment lost 6 bases and the V segment lost 0 bases, leaving 6 bases of the junction unmatched. Germline CDR1 is LGHNA and CDR2 is YSLEER. The CDR3 DNA is TGCGCCAGCAGCCAAGAACCGGGACAGGGTGGCGAGCAGTACTTC. As protein: CASSQEPGQGGEQYF.

This clone has only a few counts. The CDR3 DNA reads as TGCGCCAGCAGCCTGGTCCACCGGGACAGAGAAAAACTGTTTTTT. Translating it yields CASSLVHRDREKLFF. V gene TRBV4-3 combines with J gene TRBJ1-4; 7 nucleotides match TRBD1. The CDR3 length is 15 residues. Trimming removed 4 bases from V and 8 bases from J; junction bases left unmatched: 10. Per germline, CDR1 LGHNA and CDR2 YSLEER.

This chain uses TRBV4-3 with TRBJ2-7, with D unclear. The CDR3 contains 15 residues. Trimming stripped 0 bases from V and 0 bases from J, with 9 bases between. Germline CDR1 and CDR2: LGHNA and YSLEER. This CDR3 is CASSQDLLISYEQYF. The CDR3 nucleotides read TGCGCCAGCAGCCAAGATCTACTTATCTCCTACGAGCAGTACTTC.

This clone was seen more than once but under ten times. The gene calls are TRBV18 and TRBJ1-5; D call uncertain. Germline lookup yields CDR1 KGHSH and CDR2 LQKENI. V lost 3 bases and J 6 bases, leaving 9 bases between the germline ends. This CDR3 region has 13 residues. The CDR3 protein is CASSPGSGQPQHF. The CDR3 DNA follows: TGTGCCAGCTCACCGGGGTCGGGTCAGCCCCAGCATTTT.